This T cell receptor (beta chain) stems from a study of vaccination and CD4 T cells after COVID-19. Looking at the study overall: Researchers treated cells with overlapping spike peptides taken from SARS-CoV-2, HCoV-NL63, HCoV-OC43 and HCoV-229E. Treatment of control cultures consisted of a CEFX pool, an HIV-1 Nef pool, or no peptide. The study's findings and limits: Only post-vaccination samples contained a median about 86% of the reactive clones in convalescent patients.

The sample's treatment: approximately nine-day PBMC culture with coronavirus spike peptide pools or control peptides (ViraFEST assay). Once peptide pools had expanded antigen-specific T cells, ViraFEST sequenced TCRs. Sequencing of cultured CD4+ T cell DNA used the Oncomine TCR Beta short-read assay. TCRdb reprocessed the PCR reads with MiXCR, giving one entry per CDR3 protein. Of roughly 15,000 distinct CDR3 sequences in the sample, 51% are singletons; the top ten hold about 11%. A note on this clonotype: Its matching antigen is unknown.

Germline CDR1 is LNHDA and CDR2 is SQIVND (reference sequence). The CDR3 runs 14 residues. The ends were cut back, 3 bases at V and 10 bases at J, with 18 bases in the middle. The sample consisted of CD4+ T cells from blood, cultured in vitro. The TCR sequence derives from a human donor who had recovered from COVID-19. The V call is TRBV19, the J call TRBJ1-2; D unresolved. The CDR3 protein is CASSMLDPKGDYTF. The DNA for the CDR3 is TGTGCCAGTAGTATGCTGGACCCGAAGGGCGACTACACCTTC.